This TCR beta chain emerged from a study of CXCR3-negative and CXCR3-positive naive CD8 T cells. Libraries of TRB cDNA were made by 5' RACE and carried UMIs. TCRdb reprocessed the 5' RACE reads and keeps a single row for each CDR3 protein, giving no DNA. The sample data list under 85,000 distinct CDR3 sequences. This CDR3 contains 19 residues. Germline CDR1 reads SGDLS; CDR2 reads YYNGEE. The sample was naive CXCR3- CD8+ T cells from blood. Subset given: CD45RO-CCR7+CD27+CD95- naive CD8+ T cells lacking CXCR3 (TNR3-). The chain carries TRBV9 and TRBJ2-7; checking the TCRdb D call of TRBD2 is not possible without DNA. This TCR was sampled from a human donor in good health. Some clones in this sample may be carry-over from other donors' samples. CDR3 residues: CASSLQPGLAGASSYEQYF. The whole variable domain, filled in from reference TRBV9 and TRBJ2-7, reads DSGVTQTPKHLITATGQRVTLRCSPRSGDLSVYWYQQSLDQGLQFLIQYYNGEERAKGNILERFSAQQFPDLHSELNLSSLELGDSALYFCASSLQPGLAGASSYEQYFGPGTRLTVT.